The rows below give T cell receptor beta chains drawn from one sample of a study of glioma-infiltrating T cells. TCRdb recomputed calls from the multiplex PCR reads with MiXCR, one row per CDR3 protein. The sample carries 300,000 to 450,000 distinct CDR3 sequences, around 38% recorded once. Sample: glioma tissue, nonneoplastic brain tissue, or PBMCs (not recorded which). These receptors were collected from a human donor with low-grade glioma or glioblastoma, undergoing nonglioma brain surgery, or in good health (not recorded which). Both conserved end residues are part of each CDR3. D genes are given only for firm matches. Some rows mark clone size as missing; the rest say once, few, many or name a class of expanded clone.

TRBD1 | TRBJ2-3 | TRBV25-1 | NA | TGTGCCAGTAGTCCTTACCGGGACAGGGACGCGGCAGATACGCAGTATTTT | CASSPYRDRDAADTQYF
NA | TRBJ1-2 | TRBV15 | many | TGTGCCACCAGCAGAGATGGAGATTGGAGGTCGTCGGGCAGTGGCTATGGCTACACCTTC | CATSRDGDWRSSGSGYGYTF
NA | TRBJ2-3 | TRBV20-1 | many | TGCAGTGCTAGAGGACAGGACACAGATACGCAGTATTTT | CSARGQDTDTQYF
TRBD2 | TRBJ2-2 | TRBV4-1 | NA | TGCGCCAGCAGCCAAGGAACTCTAGCGGTCGGGGAGCTGTTTTTT | CASSQGTLAVGELFF
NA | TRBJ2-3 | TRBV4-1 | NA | TGCGCCAGCAGCCGACTGGGACTCCCGCCAGATGGAGGGGGGCCAGATACGAAGTATTTT | CASSRLGLPPDGGGPDTKYF
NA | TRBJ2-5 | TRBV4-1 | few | TGCGCCAGCAGCCATCACAGCCCGGGCAAGGGTGAGACCCAGTACTTC | CASSHHSPGKGETQYF
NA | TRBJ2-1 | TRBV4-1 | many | TGCGCCAGCAGCCAAGAAGCAGCTGGGAATGAGCAGTTCTTC | CASSQEAAGNEQFF
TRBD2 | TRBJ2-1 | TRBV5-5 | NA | TGTGCCAGCAGCTTGGAGAGCGGGAGCTCCTACAATGAGCAGTTCTTC | CASSLESGSSYNEQFF
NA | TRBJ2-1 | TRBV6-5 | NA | TGTGCCAGCAGTTTTCAGGAGAAGACCTACAATGAGCAGTTCTTC | CASSFQEKTYNEQFF
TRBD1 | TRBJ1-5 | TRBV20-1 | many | TGCAGTGCTGGACAGGGCAATCAGCCCCAGCATTTT | CSAGQGNQPQHF
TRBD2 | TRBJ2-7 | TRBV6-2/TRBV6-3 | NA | TGTGCCAGCAGTTTCCTGACTAGCGGGAGTGGCGAGCAGTACTTC | CASSFLTSGSGEQYF
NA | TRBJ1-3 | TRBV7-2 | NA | TGTGCCAGCAGCTTTTGGCGTCAACCCACTGGAAACACCATATATTTT | CASSFWRQPTGNTIYF
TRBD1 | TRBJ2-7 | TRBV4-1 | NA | TGCGCCAGCAGCCGCCGACAGGGAGAGGCTTACGAGCAGTACTTC | CASSRRQGEAYEQYF
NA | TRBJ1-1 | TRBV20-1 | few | TGCAGGGCCAGAGACGGTATGAACACTGAAGCTTTCTTT | CRARDGMNTEAFF
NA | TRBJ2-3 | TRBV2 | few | TGTGCCAGCAGTCCACAGGGTCCCACAGATACGCAGTATTTT | CASSPQGPTDTQYF
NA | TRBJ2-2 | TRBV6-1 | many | TGTGCCAGCAGGCTTGACAGTGCCGGGGAGCTGTTTTTT | CASRLDSAGELFF
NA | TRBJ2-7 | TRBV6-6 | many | TGTGCCAGCAGTTACTCGATGGGGTTCGAGCAGTACTTC | CASSYSMGFEQYF
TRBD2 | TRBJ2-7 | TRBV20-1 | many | TGCAGTGCTAAATTTCCGGGAGGGCTGTCCTACGAGCAGTACTTC | CSAKFPGGLSYEQYF
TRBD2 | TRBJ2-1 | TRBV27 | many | TGTGCCAGCAGCCCAGACGCGGGAGACGGGTTTATCAATGAGCAGTTCTTC | CASSPDAGDGFINEQFF
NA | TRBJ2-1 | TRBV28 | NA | TGTGCCAGCAGCTACTCCTCAGGGTCGCGCGAGCAGTTCTTC | CASSYSSGSREQFF
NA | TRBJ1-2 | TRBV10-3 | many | TGTGCCATCAGTGAGTCGATAGCAGAGTATGGCTACACCTTC | CAISESIAEYGYTF
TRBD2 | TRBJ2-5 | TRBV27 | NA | TGTGCCAGCAGTTCCCGATCGACTAGCGGGAGGGCCAGGGAGACCCAGTACTTC | CASSSRSTSGRARETQYF
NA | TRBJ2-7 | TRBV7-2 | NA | TGTGCCAGCAGCGAAGCGGACTTTTACGAGCAGTACTTC | CASSEADFYEQYF
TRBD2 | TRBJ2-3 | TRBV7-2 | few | TGTGCCAGCAGCCCGGGACTAGTTCCAGATACGCAGTATTTT | CASSPGLVPDTQYF
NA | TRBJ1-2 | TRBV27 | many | TGTGCCAGCAGTCCCCGGGTGAGGGGAATCAACTATGGCTACACCTTC | CASSPRVRGINYGYTF
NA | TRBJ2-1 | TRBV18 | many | TGTGCCAGCTCACCTTCCGCGGGACTTGTCAATGAGCAGTTCTTC | CASSPSAGLVNEQFF
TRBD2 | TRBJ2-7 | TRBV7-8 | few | TGTGCCAGCAGCTTTCCAACCCACGGGACTAGCGATTTGGAGCAGTACTTC | CASSFPTHGTSDLEQYF
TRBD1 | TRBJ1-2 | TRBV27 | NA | TGTGCCAGCAGTTTAGCGACAGGGGGCAAAGGCTACACCTTC | CASSLATGGKGYTF
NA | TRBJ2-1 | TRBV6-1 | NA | TGTGCCAGCAGTGAAGAGGACAATGAGCGGTTCTTC | CASSEEDNERFF
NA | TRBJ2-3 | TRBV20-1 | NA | TGCAGTGCCCACCCGGTCCGGTCAGATACGCAGTATTTT | CSAHPVRSDTQYF
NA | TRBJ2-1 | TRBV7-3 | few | TGTGCCAGCAGCCAGCGCGGGCACGGCTACAATGAGCAGTTCTTC | CASSQRGHGYNEQFF
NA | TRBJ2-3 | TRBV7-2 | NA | TGCGCCAGCAGCCCCTGGCCCGGACCCCTCCCCACAGATACGCAGTATTTT | CASSPWPGPLPTDTQYF
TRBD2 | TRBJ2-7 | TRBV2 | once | TGTGCCAGCCAGGGGGCTAGTGGACTAGCGGGGTCCTACGAGCAGTACTTC | CASQGASGLAGSYEQYF
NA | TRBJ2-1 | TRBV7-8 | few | TGTGCCAGCAGCTCGTATCACAATGAGCAGTTCTTC | CASSSYHNEQFF
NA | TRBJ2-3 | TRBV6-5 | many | TGTGCCAGCAGTTACACCGCAGGGTTGGCAGATACGCAGTATTTT | CASSYTAGLADTQYF
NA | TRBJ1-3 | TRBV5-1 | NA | TGCGCCAGCAGCTTGGCAGGGGATGGAAACACCATATATTTT | CASSLAGDGNTIYF
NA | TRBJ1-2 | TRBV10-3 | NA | TGTGCCATCAGTGGGTCGTTGGTTCTTAGGTCGGGCTACACCTTC | CAISGSLVLRSGYTF
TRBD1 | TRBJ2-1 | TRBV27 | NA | TGTGCCAGCAGTCGCTACAGGGGTAATGAGCAGCTCTTC | CASSRYRGNEQLF
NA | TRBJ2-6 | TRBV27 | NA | TGTGCCAGCATCTTTGGGAGCTCTGGGGCCAACGTCCTGACTTTC | CASIFGSSGANVLTF
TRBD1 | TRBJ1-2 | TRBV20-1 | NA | TGCAGTGCTAGGGACAGGGGAGCGTATGGCTACACCTTC | CSARDRGAYGYTF
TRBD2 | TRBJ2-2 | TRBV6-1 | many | TGTGCCAGCAGCCGACTAGCGGCGAACACCGGGGAGCTGTTTTTT | CASSRLAANTGELFF
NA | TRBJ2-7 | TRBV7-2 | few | TGTGCCAGCAGCTCCCGCGCAGGGATACCCTACGAGCAGTACTTC | CASSSRAGIPYEQYF
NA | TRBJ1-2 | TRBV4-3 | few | TGCGCCAGCAGCCAAGAAATTTGGCAGGGGAACTATGGCTACACCTTC | CASSQEIWQGNYGYTF
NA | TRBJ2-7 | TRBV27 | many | TGTGCCAGCAGTCCCGGGGCCAGCTACGAGCAGTACTTC | CASSPGASYEQYF
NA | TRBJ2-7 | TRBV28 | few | TGTGCCAGCTCTCGCTCGCCTAGCTCCTACGAGCAGTACTTC | CASSRSPSSYEQYF
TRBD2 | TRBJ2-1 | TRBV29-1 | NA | TGCAGCGTCTGCCCTAGCGGGGCCTCTATTGATGAGCAGTTCTTC | CSVCPSGASIDEQFF
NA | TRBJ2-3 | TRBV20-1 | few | TGCAGTGCTAGCGGGAGAAGGAGCACAGATACGCAGTATTTT | CSASGRRSTDTQYF
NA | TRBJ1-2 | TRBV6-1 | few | TGTGCCAGCATTGAGGATGGCTACACCTTC | CASIEDGYTF
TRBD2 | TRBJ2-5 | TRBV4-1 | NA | TGCGCCAGCAACCAAAGGGGAGCGGGGAAGGAGACCCAGTACTTC | CASNQRGAGKETQYF
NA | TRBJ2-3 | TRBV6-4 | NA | TGTGCCAGCAGTGACTCGTCCGGGAGGGGGCGAATAGATACGCAGTATTTT | CASSDSSGRGRIDTQYF
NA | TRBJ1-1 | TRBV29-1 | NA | TGCAGCGTTGGTAGAGGACAGAACACTGAAGCTTTCTTT | CSVGRGQNTEAFF
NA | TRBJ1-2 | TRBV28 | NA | TGTGCCAGCAGTTTCGGTGCAGGGACACTCTATGGCGGCTACACCTTC | CASSFGAGTLYGGYTF
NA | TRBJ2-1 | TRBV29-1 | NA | TGCAGCGTTGAGACCGGGACCGCCTACAATGAGCAGTTCTTC | CSVETGTAYNEQFF
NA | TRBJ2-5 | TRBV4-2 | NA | TGTGCCAGCAGCCAAGAGGAGCGGACTATCCATGAGACCCAGTACTTC | CASSQEERTIHETQYF